This paragraph covers one T cell receptor (beta chain) sequence. Its antigen is not known. This sample was included in a study of monozygotic twins with inflammatory bowel disease. The study, taken as a whole, reports: Whereas healthy co-twins had higher TCRbeta diversity (inverse Simpson), IBD patients had lower diversity.

Someone took an approximately 2.3 ml blood sample from each of the donors. The UMIs carried a 6-nucleotide sample barcode, and they were added by template switching. TCRdb reprocessed the 5' RACE reads and reports one entry per CDR3 protein, with no DNA. In total, the table holds around 370,000 distinct CDR3 sequences. The TCR sequence derives from a human donor with ulcerative colitis or Crohn's disease, or a healthy co-twin of an affected twin (not recorded which). Material for sequencing was blood.

CDR3 amino acids: CSAKSIATNYGYTF. V and J are TRBV20-1 and TRBJ1-2. Germline CDR1 and CDR2: DFQATT and SNEGSKA (reference sequence). CDR3 length: 14 residues.